These 11 T cell receptor beta chains came from one sample sequenced in a study of T cells after posttransplantation cyclophosphamide. Cyclophosphamide on days +3 and +4 followed busulfan-fludarabine conditioning and a marrow graft. Only in-frame clones appear in the TCRdb table, and some are missing; sequencing was by immunoSEQ multiplex PCR. This sample has under 25,000 clones, with 65% to 75% found just once. The material sequenced was PBMCs, taken after an allogeneic stem cell transplant with post-transplant cyclophosphamide. The receptors stem from a male patient in his thirties who received an allogeneic stem cell transplant from a related donor, was CMV-positive, and had acute GVHD only. Some T cells may be graft donor cells.

The chain uses TRBV19 and TRBJ2-7; D might be TRBD1 (6 bases). CDR3 length: 13 residues. The germline V gene has CDR1 LNHDA and CDR2 SQIVND (reference sequence). Trimming took off 6 bases at V and 3 bases at J, with 12 bases between the two ends. DNA for the CDR3: TGTGCCAGTAGCTTAAGGACAGACTACGAGCAGTACTTC. Protein: CASSLRTDYEQYF.

V is TRBV4-2 and J is TRBJ2-3, with D possibly matching TRBD2 (7 bases). The V gene lost 1 base and the J gene lost 2 bases, with 13 bases spanning the gap. Germline loops: CDR1 LGHNA, CDR2 YNFKEQ. The CDR3 consists of 16 residues. The CDR3, as DNA: TGTGCCAGCAGCCAAGGGCGGGGGCCCTCCACAGATACGCAGTATTTT. The encoded protein is CASSQGRGPSTDTQYF.

The CDR3: CASSLPGQGFRELFF. The CDR3 DNA reads as TGTGCCAGCAGCCTTCCGGGACAGGGGTTCCGGGAGCTGTTTTTT. The chain joins TRBV11-2 to TRBJ2-2; TRBD1 matches 10 bases. The CDR3 totals 15 residues. CDR1 and CDR2 (germline): SGHAT, FQNNGV. The V gene end was trimmed by 5 bases and the J gene end by 9 bases; junction bases not matched to a gene: 9.

This chain links TRBV4-2 with TRBJ2-1; 9 nucleotides line up with TRBD1. V trimming: 0 bases; J trimming: 9 bases; junction bases outside the gene matches: 21. This CDR3 contains 20 residues. The germline CDR1 and CDR2 sequences are LGHNA and YNFKEQ. The CDR3 nucleotides are TGTGCCAGCAGCCAAGATCTGGACTCTCTTACAGGGGGCGTGTTTTCTGAGCAGTTCTTC. Protein product: CASSQDLDSLTGGVFSEQFF.

The chain uses TRBV5-1 and TRBJ1-1; 8 positions agree with TRBD1. The CDR3 totals 17 residues. Germline CDR1 is SGHRS and CDR2 is YFSETQ. The V gene end was trimmed by 2 bases and the J gene end by 1 base; junction bases not matched to a gene: 10. The CDR3 DNA follows: TGCGCCAGCAGCTTCAGGGGGCTGGAGTATGGGAACACTGAAGCTTTCTTT. This encodes CASSFRGLEYGNTEAFF.

The rearrangement uses TRBV5-6 and TRBJ2-3; 11 bases line up with TRBD2. Germline V gene data show CDR1 as SGHDT and CDR2 as YYEEEE. This CDR3 spans 18 amino acids. V lost 3 bases to trimming and J lost 5 bases; unmatched junction nucleotides: 14. The CDR3 nucleotides read TGTGCCAGCAGCTCACTGTGGGTAGCGGGGGGGCAGCTAGATACGCAGTATTTT. This translates into CASSSLWVAGGQLDTQYF.

This chain connects TRBV19 to TRBJ2-2; 8 bases agree with TRBD2. Germline V gives CDR1 LNHDA, CDR2 SQIVND (reference sequence). The CDR3 sequence is 19 residues long. Trimming at V came to 6 bases and at J to 0 bases, leaving 15 bases not matched to a gene. CDR3 bases: TGTGCCAGTAGCCCCACTAGCGGAACCTATACTCCGAACACCGGGGAGCTGTTTTTT. This gives the protein CASSPTSGTYTPNTGELFF.

This clone was seen only once. This CDR3 reads CASSPSGGTSNEQFF. CDR3 in DNA: TGTGCCAGCTCACCTAGCGGGGGGACATCCAATGAGCAGTTCTTC. This chain joins TRBV18 and TRBJ2-1; 10 bases are shared with TRBD2. The CDR3 runs 15 residues. The germline gives CDR1 KGHSH, CDR2 LQKENI. V was clipped by 3 bases and J by 6 bases; unmatched bases: 5.

The rearrangement joins TRBV25-1 to TRBJ1-1; D is unclear. Trimming cost V 7 bases and J 1 base, with 16 bases left between them. The CDR3 has 15 residues. CDR1 MGHDK and CDR2 SYGVNS come from the germline V gene. Here the CDR3 reads CASTQTGVRNTEAFF. CDR3 in DNA: TGTGCCAGCACCCAAACCGGGGTCCGGAACACTGAAGCTTTCTTT. Filled out from reference TRBV25-1 and TRBJ1-1, the complete variable domain reads EADIYQTPRYLVIGTGKKITLECSQTMGHDKMYWYQQDPGMELHLIHYSYGVNSTEKGDLSSESTVSRIRTEHFPLTLESARPSHTSQYLCASTQTGVRNTEAFFGQGTRLTVV.

The gene calls are TRBV28 and TRBJ1-1; D gene unclear. The V end was cut by 3 bases, the J end by 10 bases, with 12 bases between. The CDR3 sequence is 12 residues long. Germline CDR1 reads MDHEN; CDR2 reads SYDVKM. The CDR3 nucleotides read TGTGCCAGCAGTTTCTTGGCGCTAGGAGCTTTCTTT. As protein: CASSFLALGAFF.

This clone has a handful of counts. The chain recombines TRBV7-3 with TRBJ2-2, with no clear D. The germline CDR1 and CDR2 sequences are SGHTA and FQGTGA. This CDR3 region has 15 residues. Trimming removed 2 bases at V and 0 bases at J, with 7 bases between. CDR3 sequence reads: CASSLAVANTGELFF. The CDR3, as DNA: TGTGCCAGCAGCTTAGCGGTGGCGAACACCGGGGAGCTGTTTTTT. The full variable domain, its missing parts supplied by reference TRBV7-3 and TRBJ2-2, is GAGVSQTPSNKVTEKGKYVELRCDPISGHTALYWYRQSLGQGPEFLIYFQGTGAADDSGLPNDRFFAVRPEGSVSTLKIQRTERGDSAVYLCASSLAVANTGELFFGEGSRLTVL.